Listed here are 8 T cell receptor beta chains from one sample, sequenced in a study of blood T cell repertoires in COVID-19. The assay was immunoSEQ multiplex PCR, and TCRdb's table has in-frame clones only and misses some. The sample holds about 230,000 clones; over 80% are singletons and the top ten take roughly 3%. Sequencing was done on a sample of peripheral blood. The receptors come from a man aged 25 to 40 with COVID-19, enrolled during active disease.

This clone occurred once. The chain recombines TRBV9 with TRBJ2-7, with D maybe TRBD1 (6 bases). Trimming stripped 0 bases from V and 1 base from J, with 8 bases between. The CDR3 spans 14 residues. Per the germline V gene, CDR1 is SGDLS and CDR2 is YYNGEE. DNA for the CDR3: TGTGCCAGCAGCGTAGAGGGGGTTTCCTACGAGCAGTACTTC. Protein product: CASSVEGVSYEQYF.

The gene calls are TRBV7-2 and TRBJ2-1, with D maybe TRBD2 (5 bases). Germline V lookup: CDR1 SGHTA, CDR2 FQGNSA. The CDR3 has 14 residues. Trimming left V 5 bases short and J 5 bases short, with 13 bases between. CDR3 in DNA: TGTGCCAGCAGCCCCTACGGGGAGCACAATGAGCAGTTCTTC. It translates to CASSPYGEHNEQFF.

The J gene is TRBJ2-5, the V gene TRBV28; 12 bases fit TRBD2. The germline V gene has CDR1 MDHEN and CDR2 SYDVKM. V shed 3 bases and J 5 bases; nucleotides not matched to a gene: 7. The CDR3 runs 16 residues. The chain's CDR3 is CASSLTSGRTGETQYF. The CDR3 region has the DNA TGTGCCAGCAGTTTGACTAGCGGGAGAACGGGGGAGACCCAGTACTTC.

The chain recombines TRBV24-1 with TRBJ1-4; D is ambiguous. Trimming shortened V by 4 bases and J by 7 bases, and 15 bases separated the two germline ends. The CDR3 runs to 15 residues. Germline V gene lookup returns CDR1 KGHDR and CDR2 SFDVKD. The chain's CDR3 is CATSDPRRRGEKLFF. Here the CDR3 DNA reads TGTGCCACCAGTGACCCCAGAAGGAGAGGTGAAAAACTGTTTTTT.

This chain connects TRBV5-1 to TRBJ1-5; 7 bases are shared with TRBD1. Germline trimming cut 4 bases from V and 1 base from J; bases unmatched to any gene: 5. The CDR3 runs to 15 residues. CDR1 is SGHRS and CDR2 is YFSETQ in the germline V gene. The CDR3 here is CASSPDRASNQPQHF. The CDR3 nucleotides read TGCGCCAGCAGCCCAGACAGGGCCAGCAATCAGCCCCAGCATTTT.

In this sample, this clone turned up a few times. The chain is built from TRBV7-9 and TRBJ1-6; tentatively, D is TRBD1 (5 bases). Germline CDR1 and CDR2: SEHNR and FQNEAQ (reference sequence). The CDR3 loop spans 14 amino acids. V was cut by 2 bases and J by 8 bases, with 10 bases left in between. CDR3 loop: CASSLKDIYSPLHF. The CDR3 region has the DNA TGTGCCAGCAGCTTAAAGGACATCTATTCACCCCTCCACTTT.

The rearrangement links TRBV4-1 to TRBJ1-2; D is unresolved. The CDR3 is made up of 15 amino acids. Between the trimmed V and J ends, which lost 1 base and 0 bases, there was a span of 9 bases. Germline CDR1 is MGHRA and CDR2 is YSYEKL. This CDR3 is CASSQGLASNYGYTF. The CDR3 nucleotides read TGCGCCAGCAGCCAAGGGCTCGCCTCTAACTATGGCTACACCTTC.

This clone was observed once. This chain uses TRBV29-1 with TRBJ1-4; D is ambiguous. Per germline, CDR1 SQVTM and CDR2 ANQGSEA. CDR3 size: 13 residues. The ends were cut back, 7 bases at V and 4 bases at J, with 13 bases in the middle. The CDR3 loop is CSGFLQHNEKLFF. The CDR3 region has the DNA TGCAGCGGCTTCCTACAGCATAATGAAAAACTGTTTTTT.